The next 5 T cell receptor beta chains were all read from a single sample in a study of blood T cell repertoires in COVID-19. Method: immunoSEQ multiplex PCR; TCRdb's copy keeps in-frame clones and lacks some. The table shows about 350,000 clones, with approximately 90% occurring only once. Sequenced material: peripheral blood. The origin of the receptors is a man younger than 45 with COVID-19, enrolled during active disease.

This clone was observed a single time. V is TRBV21-1 and J is TRBJ2-2; the table's D call of TRBD2 was not tested on the DNA. TRBV21-1 is deemed a pseudogene. The CDR3 runs 20 residues. The CDR3: CASSPRTGTSGNSGTGELFF. DNA of the CDR3: TGTGCCAGCAGTCCAAGGACCGGGACTAGCGGGAATTCGGGTACCGGGGAGCTGTTTTTT.

This chain connects TRBV24-1 to TRBJ2-3, with TRBD2 identical over 9 bases. This CDR3 contains 16 residues. Germline V gives CDR1 KGHDR, CDR2 SFDVKD. The ends lost 7 bases at V and 6 bases at J; junction bases unmatched: 13. CDR3 sequence: CATSRQAGGEPDTQYF. The CDR3, as DNA: TGTGCCACCAGCAGACAAGCGGGAGGTGAACCCGATACGCAGTATTTT.

The gene calls are TRBV30 and TRBJ2-4, with a possible D match to TRBD1 (5 bases). The CDR3 loop spans 15 amino acids. Trimming stripped 2 bases from V and 0 bases from J, with 11 bases between. CDR1 is GTSNPN and CDR2 is SVGIG in the germline V gene (reference sequence). The CDR3 region has the DNA TGTGCCTGGAGTTCGTTAGGGGTAGCCAAAAACATTCAGTACTTC. Protein: CAWSSLGVAKNIQYF.

The chain employs TRBV7-9 and TRBJ2-7; 9 bases align to TRBD1. V was pared by 5 bases and J by 5 bases, with 7 bases of the junction left unmatched. The CDR3 length is 14 residues. Germline values: CDR1 SEHNR, CDR2 FQNEAQ (reference sequence). The CDR3 reads CASSTWTGDNEQYF. The CDR3 DNA follows: TGTGCCAGCAGCACCTGGACAGGGGACAACGAGCAGTACTTC.

V usage is TRBV2 and J usage is TRBJ2-1; D not certain. This CDR3 contains 14 residues. CDR1 is SNHLY, CDR2 FYNNEI, per germline. V was pared by 6 bases and J by 0 bases, with 9 bases between. Written as DNA, the CDR3 is TGTGCCAGCAGAGACTTGAGCTCCTACAATGAGCAGTTCTTC. It yields the protein CASRDLSSYNEQFF.